The present entry profiles one T cell receptor (beta chain) with its context. This entry is derived from a study of blood T cell repertoires in COVID-19. Overall study context: The samples span acute and convalescent COVID-19 from the United States, Italy and Spain. T cells, B-cell-depleted T cells, or PBMCs supplied cDNA or gDNA.

Trimming pared 6 bases from V and 10 bases from J, leaving 18 bases between. The CDR3 has 13 residues. As handled by the study authors: From reference gene primer amplification, estimates of nucleated cell counts were derived. The protocol was immunoSEQ multiplex PCR, while the TCRdb copy is restricted to in-frame clones and leaves out a portion. D and trimming were read from the DNA, whereas the V and J calls and clone size are those reported in that table. Of approximately 140,000 clones listed, roughly four fifths are singletons. What was sequenced was peripheral blood. This sequence originates from a human donor with acute or convalescent COVID-19. The donor label of this sample is uncertain. This sequence joins TRBV12-3 or TRBV12-4 and TRBJ1-1; TRBD1 is a possible D gene (6 bases). The CDR3 DNA reads TGTGCCAGCAGGACCACACAGGGAGTAGCAGCTTTCTTT. The encoded protein is CASRTTQGVAAFF.